These 15 T cell receptor beta chains were all obtained from the same sample, sequenced in a study of T cell changes during pregnancy in multiple sclerosis. The assay was immunoSEQ multiplex PCR, and TCRdb's table has in-frame clones only and misses some. The profile shows roughly 80,000 clones, about 93% of them singletons. Sequences were derived from peripheral blood, sampled in the first trimester of pregnancy. These receptor sequences come from a female donor with multiple sclerosis, enrolled in a pregnancy study.

In DNA, the CDR3 is TGTGCCAGCAGCTCGACCGGGACAGCCCCAGATACGCAGTATTTT. This sequence encodes CASSSTGTAPDTQYF. V and J are TRBV7-2 and TRBJ2-3; the match to TRBD1 covers 7 bases. Losses at the gene ends were 4 bases for V and 4 bases for J; bases not matched to a gene: 8. The CDR3 sequence is 15 residues long. Germline CDR1 SGHTA, CDR2 FQGNSA.

The rearrangement links TRBV30 to TRBJ2-3, with TRBD1 matching 9 bases. Per the germline V gene, CDR1 is GTSNPN and CDR2 is SVGIG (reference sequence). V dropped 3 bases and J dropped 3; count of bases not matched to a gene: 4. This CDR3 is 14 amino acids long. In DNA form, the CDR3 reads TGTGCCTGGAGGCCGGGACAGGGTACAGATACGCAGTATTTT. This codes for CAWRPGQGTDTQYF.

J is TRBJ2-7 and V is TRBV5-5, with 10 positions matching TRBD1. CDR1 SGHKS and CDR2 YYEKEE come from the germline V gene (reference sequence). V lost 0 bases and J lost 6; bases outside the gene matches: 6. The CDR3 length is 15 residues. CDR3 loop: CASSLARQGAGEQYF. For the CDR3, the DNA is TGTGCCAGCAGCTTGGCCCGACAGGGGGCGGGCGAGCAGTACTTC.

This chain uses TRBV5-1 with TRBJ2-7; D may correspond to TRBD1 or TRBD2 (6 bases each). The germline gives CDR1 SGHRS, CDR2 YFSETQ. The CDR3 contains 12 residues. The ends were cut back, 4 bases at V and 6 bases at J, with 11 bases in the middle. The CDR3 region is CASSLGGFEQYF. Written as DNA, the CDR3 is TGCGCCAGCAGCCTGGGGGGCTTCGAGCAGTACTTC.

The rearrangement uses TRBV6-5 and TRBJ2-1, with a tentative D call TRBD2 (6 bases). This CDR3 is built from 16 residues. Deletions cut 2 bases from V and 6 bases from J, with 17 bases between. Germline CDR1 reads MNHEY; CDR2 reads SVGAGI. The CDR3 DNA reads as TGTGCCAGCAGTTACGCTGGACGGGGGTTTATCAATGAGCAGTTCTTC. Translating it yields CASSYAGRGFINEQFF.

The V call is TRBV6-5, the J call TRBJ1-2; D is undetermined. Germline V gene lookup returns CDR1 MNHEY and CDR2 SVGAGI. Trimming left V 0 bases short and J 4 bases short, with 12 bases between. This CDR3 has 15 amino acids. The CDR3 DNA follows: TGTGCCAGCAGTTACTCGCAACAGTCGATCTATGGCTACACCTTC. Amino acid sequence: CASSYSQQSIYGYTF.

The chain employs TRBV7-9 and TRBJ2-7; 12 positions agree with TRBD1. V was pared by 5 bases and J by 6 bases, with 8 bases of the junction left unmatched. The germline CDR1 and CDR2 sequences are SEHNR and FQNEAQ (reference sequence). The CDR3 consists of 15 residues. CDR3 sequence reads: CASSPGTGGGREQYF. As DNA, the CDR3 is TGTGCCAGCAGCCCGGGGACAGGGGGCGGGCGCGAGCAGTACTTC.

The sample holds one count of this clone. This sequence joins TRBV29-1 and TRBJ2-1, with 11 bases fitting TRBD1. CDR3 length equals 13 residues. In germline, CDR1 is SQVTM, CDR2 ANQGSEA. V was pared by 6 bases and J by 3 bases, with 1 base of the junction left unmatched. The CDR3 region is CSVGTGGYNEQFF. CDR3 coding DNA: TGCAGCGTCGGGACAGGGGGCTACAATGAGCAGTTCTTC.

This clone was seen once. The chain combines TRBV10-3 with TRBJ1-5; the match to TRBD1 covers 8 bases. Germline CDR1 is ENHRY and CDR2 is SYGVKD. V was pared by 7 bases and J by 4 bases, with 6 bases of the junction left unmatched. This CDR3 has 14 residues. The CDR3 loop reads CAITWDRRNQPQHF. CDR3 DNA: TGTGCCATCACCTGGGACAGGAGGAATCAGCCCCAGCATTTT.

The CDR3 nucleotides read TGTGCCACTCGGCAGGGGCCGAATTCACCCCTCCACTTT. Translating gives CATRQGPNSPLHF. The chain joins TRBV19 to TRBJ1-6, with D possibly matching TRBD1 (6 bases). Trimming removed 10 bases at V and 7 bases at J, with 14 bases between. This CDR3 spans 13 amino acids. From germline, CDR1 is LNHDA and CDR2 SQIVND (reference sequence).

The chain couples TRBV5-1 to TRBJ1-1; D gene ambiguous. CDR1 is SGHRS, CDR2 YFSETQ, per germline. The CDR3 is 16 amino acids. Trimming shortened V by 4 bases and J by 1 base, and 17 bases separated the two germline ends. CDR3 coding DNA: TGCGCCAGCAGCCGCCACCCCGAGACACAGAACACTGAAGCTTTCTTT. Translating gives CASSRHPETQNTEAFF.

The genes are TRBV7-9 and TRBJ2-2; D might be TRBD2 (7 bases). CDR1 and CDR2 from the germline V gene are SEHNR and FQNEAQ (reference sequence). V was pared by 1 base and J by 3 bases, with 18 bases between. The CDR3 has 18 amino acids. The CDR3 loop is CASSLGGGSTPYTGELFF. The CDR3 coding sequence is TGTGCCAGCAGCTTAGGGGGGGGCTCCACTCCTTACACCGGGGAGCTGTTTTTT.

The J gene is TRBJ2-1, the V gene TRBV6-4; unclear D gene. The CDR3 contains 14 residues. Germline CDR1 reads MRHNA; CDR2 reads SNTAGT. The V and J ends lost 0 bases and 6 bases respectively, with 9 bases between them. The CDR3 DNA follows: TGTGCCAGCAGTGACTCTTTGGAGACCAATGAGCAGTTCTTC. It encodes CASSDSLETNEQFF.

This chain joins TRBV15 and TRBJ1-1, with a possible D match to TRBD1 (5 bases). The CDR3 is 18 residues long. V was shortened by 0 bases and J by 0 bases, with 17 bases between the two germline ends. Germline-derived CDR1 and CDR2 are LNHNV and YYDKDF (reference sequence). CDR3 protein: CATSRDPRRGGMNTEAFF. The CDR3 bases are TGTGCCACCAGCAGAGATCCGCGGAGGGGCGGCATGAACACTGAAGCTTTCTTT.

This clone was seen more than once but under ten times. J is TRBJ2-1 and V is TRBV20-1; no clear D. Trimming took off 0 bases at V and 9 bases at J, with 6 bases between the two ends. The CDR3 consists of 11 residues. Germline CDR1 DFQATT, CDR2 SNEGSKA (reference sequence). CDR3 coding DNA: TGCAGTGCTAGAGACTCGGTTGAGCAGTTCTTC. It encodes CSARDSVEQFF.